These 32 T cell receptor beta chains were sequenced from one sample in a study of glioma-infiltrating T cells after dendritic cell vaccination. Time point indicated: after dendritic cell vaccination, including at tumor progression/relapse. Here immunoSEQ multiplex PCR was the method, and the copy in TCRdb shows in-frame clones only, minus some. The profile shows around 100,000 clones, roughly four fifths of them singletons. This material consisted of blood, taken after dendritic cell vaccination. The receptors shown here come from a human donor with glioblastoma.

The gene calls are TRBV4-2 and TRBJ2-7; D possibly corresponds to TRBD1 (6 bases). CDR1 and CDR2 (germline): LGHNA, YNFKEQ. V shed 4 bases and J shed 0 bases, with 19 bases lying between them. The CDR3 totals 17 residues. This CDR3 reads CASSPIQGPYRSYEQYF. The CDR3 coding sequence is TGTGCCAGCAGCCCAATACAGGGCCCCTATCGCTCCTACGAGCAGTACTTC.

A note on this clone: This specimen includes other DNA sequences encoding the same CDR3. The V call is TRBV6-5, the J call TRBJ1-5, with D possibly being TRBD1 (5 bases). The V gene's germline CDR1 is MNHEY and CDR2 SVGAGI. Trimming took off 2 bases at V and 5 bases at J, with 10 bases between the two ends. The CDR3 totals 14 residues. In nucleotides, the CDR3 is TGTGCCAGCAGTTACGGGCAGGGCTATCAGCCCCAGCATTTT. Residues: CASSYGQGYQPQHF.

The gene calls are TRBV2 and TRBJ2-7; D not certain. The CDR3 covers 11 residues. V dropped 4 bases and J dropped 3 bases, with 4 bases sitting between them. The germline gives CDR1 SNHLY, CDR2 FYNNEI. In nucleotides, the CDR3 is TGTGCCAGCAGTGGTCGCTACGAGCAGTACTTC. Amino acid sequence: CASSGRYEQYF. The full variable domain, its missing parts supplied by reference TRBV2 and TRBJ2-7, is EPEVTQTPSHQVTQMGQEVILRCVPISNHLYFYWYRQILGQKVEFLVSFYNNEISEKSEIFDDQFSVERPDGSNFTLKIRSTKLEDSAMYFCASSGRYEQYFGPGTRLTVT.

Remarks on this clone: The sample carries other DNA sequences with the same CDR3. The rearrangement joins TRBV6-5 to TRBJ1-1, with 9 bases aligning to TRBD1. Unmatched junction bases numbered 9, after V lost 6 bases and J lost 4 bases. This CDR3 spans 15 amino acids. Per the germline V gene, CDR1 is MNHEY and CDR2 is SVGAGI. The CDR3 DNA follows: TGTGCCAGCAGGCTCATCCGGGACAGGGCCACTGAAGCTTTCTTT. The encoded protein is CASRLIRDRATEAFF.

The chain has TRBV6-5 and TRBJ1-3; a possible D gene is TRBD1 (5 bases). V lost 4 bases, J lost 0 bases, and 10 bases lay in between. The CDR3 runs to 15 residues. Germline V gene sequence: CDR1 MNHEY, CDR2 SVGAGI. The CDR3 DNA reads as TGTGCCAGCAGTTTCCGGGGGAGCTCTGGAAACACCATATATTTT. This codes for CASSFRGSSGNTIYF.

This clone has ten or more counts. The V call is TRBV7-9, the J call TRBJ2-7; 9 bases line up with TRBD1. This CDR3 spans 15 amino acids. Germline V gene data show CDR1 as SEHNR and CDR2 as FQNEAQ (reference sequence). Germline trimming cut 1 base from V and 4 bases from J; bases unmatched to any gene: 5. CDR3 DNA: TGTGCCAGCAGCTTAGACGGGACAGGGATATACGAGCAGTACTTC. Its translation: CASSLDGTGIYEQYF.

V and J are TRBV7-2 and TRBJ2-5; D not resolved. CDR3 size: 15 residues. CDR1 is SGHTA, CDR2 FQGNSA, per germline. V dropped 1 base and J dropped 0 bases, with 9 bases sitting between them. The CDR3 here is CASSLGSYYQETQYF. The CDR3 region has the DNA TGTGCCAGCAGCTTAGGGTCCTATTACCAAGAGACCCAGTACTTC.

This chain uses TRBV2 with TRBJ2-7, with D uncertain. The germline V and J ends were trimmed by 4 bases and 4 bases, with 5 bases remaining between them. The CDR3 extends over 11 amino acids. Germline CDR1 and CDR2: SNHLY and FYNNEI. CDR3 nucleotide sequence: TGTGCCAGCAGTGTGCGATACGAGCAGTACTTC. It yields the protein CASSVRYEQYF.

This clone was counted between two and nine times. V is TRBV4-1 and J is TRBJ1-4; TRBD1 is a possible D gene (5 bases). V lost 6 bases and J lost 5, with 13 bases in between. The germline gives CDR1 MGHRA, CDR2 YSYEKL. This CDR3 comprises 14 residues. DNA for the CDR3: TGCGCCAGCAGGAATCCCGGGGGGAATGAAAAACTGTTTTTT. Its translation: CASRNPGGNEKLFF.

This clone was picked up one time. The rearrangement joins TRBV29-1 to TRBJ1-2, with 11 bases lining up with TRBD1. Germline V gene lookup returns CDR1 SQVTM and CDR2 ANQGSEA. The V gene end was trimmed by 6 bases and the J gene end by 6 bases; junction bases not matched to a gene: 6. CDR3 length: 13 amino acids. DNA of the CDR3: TGCAGCGTAGGACAGGGGGCAAGCGATGGCTACACCTTC. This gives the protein CSVGQGASDGYTF.

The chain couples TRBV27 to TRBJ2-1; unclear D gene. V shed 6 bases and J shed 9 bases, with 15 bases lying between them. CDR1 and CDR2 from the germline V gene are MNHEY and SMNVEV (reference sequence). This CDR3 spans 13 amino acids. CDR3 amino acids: CASRINFWSEQFF. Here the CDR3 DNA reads TGTGCCAGCAGGATAAACTTCTGGTCTGAGCAGTTCTTC.

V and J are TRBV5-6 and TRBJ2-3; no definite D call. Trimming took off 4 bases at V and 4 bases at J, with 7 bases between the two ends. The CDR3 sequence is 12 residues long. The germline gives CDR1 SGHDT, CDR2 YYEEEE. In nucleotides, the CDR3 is TGTGCCAGCAGCCAACAGTCAGATACGCAGTATTTT. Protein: CASSQQSDTQYF.

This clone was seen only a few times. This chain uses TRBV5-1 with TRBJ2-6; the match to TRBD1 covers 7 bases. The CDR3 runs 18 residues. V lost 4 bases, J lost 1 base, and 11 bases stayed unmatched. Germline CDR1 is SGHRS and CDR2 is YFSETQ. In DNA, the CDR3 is TGCGCCAGCAGCCCATCAGGACAGGTACCTTCTGGGGCCAACGTCCTGACTTTC. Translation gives CASSPSGQVPSGANVLTF.

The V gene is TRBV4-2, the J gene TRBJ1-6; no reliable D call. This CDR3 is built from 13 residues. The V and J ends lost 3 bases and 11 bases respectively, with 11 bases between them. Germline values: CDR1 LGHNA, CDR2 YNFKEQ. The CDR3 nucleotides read TGTGCCAGCAGCCACCCCGAGATGCCACCCCTCCACTTT. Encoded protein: CASSHPEMPPLHF.

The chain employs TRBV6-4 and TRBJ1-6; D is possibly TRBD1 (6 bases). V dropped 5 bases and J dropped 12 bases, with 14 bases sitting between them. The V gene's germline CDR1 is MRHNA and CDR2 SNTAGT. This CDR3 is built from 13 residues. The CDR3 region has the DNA TGTGCCAGCAGTTTGACAGGCGGGGGACCCCTCCACTTT. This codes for CASSLTGGGPLHF.

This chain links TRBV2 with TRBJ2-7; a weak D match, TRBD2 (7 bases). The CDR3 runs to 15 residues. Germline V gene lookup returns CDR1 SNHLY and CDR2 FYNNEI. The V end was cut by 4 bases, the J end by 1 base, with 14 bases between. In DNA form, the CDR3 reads TGTGCCAGCAGTGGAGGGGGGGACCGATCCTACGAGCAGTACTTC. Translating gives CASSGGGDRSYEQYF.

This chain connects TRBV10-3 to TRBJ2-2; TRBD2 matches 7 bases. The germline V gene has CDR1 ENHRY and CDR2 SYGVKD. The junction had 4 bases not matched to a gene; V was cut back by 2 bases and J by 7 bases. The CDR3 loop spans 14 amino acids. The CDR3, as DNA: TGTGCCATCAGTGAGGGGAGCGGGGTCGGGGAGCTGTTTTTT. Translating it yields CAISEGSGVGELFF.

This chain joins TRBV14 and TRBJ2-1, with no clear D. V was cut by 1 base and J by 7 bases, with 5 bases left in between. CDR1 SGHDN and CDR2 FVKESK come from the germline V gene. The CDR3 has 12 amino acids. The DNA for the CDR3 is TGTGCCAGCAGCCAAGTTATGAATGAGCAGTTCTTC. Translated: CASSQVMNEQFF.

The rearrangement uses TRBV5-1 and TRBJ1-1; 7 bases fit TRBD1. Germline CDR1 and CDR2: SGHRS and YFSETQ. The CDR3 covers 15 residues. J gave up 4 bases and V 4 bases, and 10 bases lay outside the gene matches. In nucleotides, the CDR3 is TGCGCCAGCAGCCCCACAGGGGATGGCGTCACTGAAGCTTTCTTT. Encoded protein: CASSPTGDGVTEAFF.

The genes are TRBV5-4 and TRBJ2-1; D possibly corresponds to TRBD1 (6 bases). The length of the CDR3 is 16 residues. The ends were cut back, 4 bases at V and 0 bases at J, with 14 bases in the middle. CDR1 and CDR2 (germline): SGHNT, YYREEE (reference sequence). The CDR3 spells CASSIDRSSSYNEQFF. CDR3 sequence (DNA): TGTGCCAGCAGCATAGACAGGTCCAGCTCCTACAATGAGCAGTTCTTC.

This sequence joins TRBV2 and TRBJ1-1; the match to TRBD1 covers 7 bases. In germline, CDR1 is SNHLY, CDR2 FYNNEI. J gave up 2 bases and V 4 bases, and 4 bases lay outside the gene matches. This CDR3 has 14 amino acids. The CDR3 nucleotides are TGTGCCAGCAGTGTGAGACAGGGAAACACTGAAGCTTTCTTT. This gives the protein CASSVRQGNTEAFF.

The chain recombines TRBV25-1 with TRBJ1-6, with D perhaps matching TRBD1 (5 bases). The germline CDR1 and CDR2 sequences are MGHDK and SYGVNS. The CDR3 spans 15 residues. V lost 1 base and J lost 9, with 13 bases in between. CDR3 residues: CASSEWGAEGSPLHF. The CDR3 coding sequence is TGTGCCAGCAGTGAATGGGGCGCGGAGGGTTCACCCCTCCACTTT.

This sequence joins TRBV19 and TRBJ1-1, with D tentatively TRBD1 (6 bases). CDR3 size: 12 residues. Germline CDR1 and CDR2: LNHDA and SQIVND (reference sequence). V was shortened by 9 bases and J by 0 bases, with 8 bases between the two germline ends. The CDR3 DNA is TGTGCCAGCGGACAGATGAACACTGAAGCTTTCTTT. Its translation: CASGQMNTEAFF.

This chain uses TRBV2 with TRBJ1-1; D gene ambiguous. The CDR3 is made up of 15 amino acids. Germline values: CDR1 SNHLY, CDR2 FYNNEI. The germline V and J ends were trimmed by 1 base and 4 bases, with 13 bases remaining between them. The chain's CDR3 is CASSEGRVSGTEAFF. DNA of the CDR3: TGTGCCAGCAGTGAAGGTCGTGTTTCAGGCACTGAAGCTTTCTTT.

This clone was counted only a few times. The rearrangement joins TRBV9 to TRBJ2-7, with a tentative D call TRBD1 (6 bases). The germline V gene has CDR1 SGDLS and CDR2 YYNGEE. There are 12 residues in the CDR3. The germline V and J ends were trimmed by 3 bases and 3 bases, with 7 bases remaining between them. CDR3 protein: CASSAQGYEQYF. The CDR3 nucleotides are TGTGCCAGCAGCGCACAGGGCTACGAGCAGTACTTC.

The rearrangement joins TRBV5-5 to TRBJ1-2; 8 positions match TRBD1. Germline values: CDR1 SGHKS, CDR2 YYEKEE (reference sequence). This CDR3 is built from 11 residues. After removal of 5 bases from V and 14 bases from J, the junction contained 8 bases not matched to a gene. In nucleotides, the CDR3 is TGTGCCAGCAGATATGGACAGGGTACTACCTTC. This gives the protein CASRYGQGTTF.

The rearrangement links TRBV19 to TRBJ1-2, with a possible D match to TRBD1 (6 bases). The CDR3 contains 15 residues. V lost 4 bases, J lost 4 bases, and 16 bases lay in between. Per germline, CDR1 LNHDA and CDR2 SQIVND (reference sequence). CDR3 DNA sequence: TGTGCCAGTAGTACCCGACAGGAGTTAACCTATGGCTACACCTTC. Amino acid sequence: CASSTRQELTYGYTF.

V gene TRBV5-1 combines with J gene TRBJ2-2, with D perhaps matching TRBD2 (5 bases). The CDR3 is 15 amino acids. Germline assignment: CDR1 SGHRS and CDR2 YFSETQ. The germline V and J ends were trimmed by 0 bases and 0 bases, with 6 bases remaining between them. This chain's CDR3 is CASSLGTPNTGELFF. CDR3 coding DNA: TGCGCCAGCAGCTTGGGGACTCCGAACACCGGGGAGCTGTTTTTT.

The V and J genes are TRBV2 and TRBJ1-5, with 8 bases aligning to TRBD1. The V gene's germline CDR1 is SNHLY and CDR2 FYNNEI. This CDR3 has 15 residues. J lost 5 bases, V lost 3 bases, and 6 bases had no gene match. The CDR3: CASSDRTGSYQPQHF. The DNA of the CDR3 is TGTGCCAGCAGTGATCGGACAGGGTCTTATCAGCCCCAGCATTTT. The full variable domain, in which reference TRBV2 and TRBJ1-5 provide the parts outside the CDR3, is EPEVTQTPSHQVTQMGQEVILRCVPISNHLYFYWYRQILGQKVEFLVSFYNNEISEKSEIFDDQFSVERPDGSNFTLKIRSTKLEDSAMYFCASSDRTGSYQPQHFGDGTRLSIL.

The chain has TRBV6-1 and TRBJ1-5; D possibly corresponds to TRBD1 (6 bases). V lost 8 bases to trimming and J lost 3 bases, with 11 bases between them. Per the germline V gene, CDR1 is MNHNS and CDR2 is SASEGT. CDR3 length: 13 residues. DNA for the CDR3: TGTGCCAGCCTTGACAGGCACAATCAGCCCCAGCATTTT. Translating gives CASLDRHNQPQHF.

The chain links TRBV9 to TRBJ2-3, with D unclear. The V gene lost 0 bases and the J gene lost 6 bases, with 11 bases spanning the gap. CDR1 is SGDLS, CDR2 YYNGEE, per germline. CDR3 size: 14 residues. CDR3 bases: TGTGCCAGCAGCGTAGATGACGACGGGGATACGCAGTATTTT. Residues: CASSVDDDGDTQYF. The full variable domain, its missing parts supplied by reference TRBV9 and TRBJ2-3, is DSGVTQTPKHLITATGQRVTLRCSPRSGDLSVYWYQQSLDQGLQFLIQYYNGEERAKGNILERFSAQQFPDLHSELNLSSLELGDSALYFCASSVDDDGDTQYFGPGTRLTVL.

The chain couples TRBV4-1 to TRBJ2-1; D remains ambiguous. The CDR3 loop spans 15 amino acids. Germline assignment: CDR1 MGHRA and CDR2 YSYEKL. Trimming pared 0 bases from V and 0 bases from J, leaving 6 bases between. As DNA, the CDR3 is TGCGCCAGCAGCCAAGATTGGCCCTCCTACAATGAGCAGTTCTTC. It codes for CASSQDWPSYNEQFF.